Measured by frequency, the clone carrying this T cell receptor beta chain is medium-sized. Its specificity is not known. The sample originates from a study of CD8 T cells in cerebrospinal fluid in Alzheimer's disease. General study results and limits: Alzheimer's patients were not enriched for EBV-specific clones, which were not the most expanded. Healthy subjects less often had a clone of at least 3% than Alzheimer's patients. The largest CSF clone was proportionally bigger in mild cognitive impairment or Alzheimer's disease than controls.

TCRdb reprocessed the 10x single-cell sequencing reads; each CDR3 protein has one entry and no DNA is given. The clone table shows approximately 1,500 distinct CDR3 sequences, with the ten largest holding about 11%. This CDR3 spans 16 amino acids. Germline CDR1 and CDR2: LGHDT and YNNKEL (reference sequence). No participant had an acute infectious disease, and all were physically fit. This TCR was sampled from a human donor with mild cognitive impairment. The chain links TRBV3-1 to TRBJ2-3; no DNA is available, so the TRBD1 call from TCRdb remains unchecked. The sequenced sample consisted of cerebrospinal fluid. The CDR3 spells CASSQALGGPVQGQYF.